This is a list of T cell receptor beta chains from one sample in a study of neoadjuvant nivolumab and ipilimumab in lung cancer. Repertoires were generated with immunoSEQ multiplex PCR, while TCRdb's copy carries only in-frame clones and drops some. The top ten clones hold 3.5% to 5.5% of a sample with about 1,900 clones, 81% of them seen once. Sequencing used tumor tissue, obtained before neoadjuvant nivolumab, alone or with ipilimumab. All receptors come from an adult with non-small cell lung cancer. CDR3s include the opening cysteine and the closing phenylalanine or tryptophan. A D gene is named only where the DNA matches it firmly. Some rows have no size entry. The others give once, few or many, or a class for an expanded clone.

j_call | clone_size | d_call | v_call | cdr3_aa | cdr3_nt
TRBJ1-4 | - | - | TRBV18 | CASSRNDPYQGNEKLFF | TGTGCCAGCTCGAGGAACGACCCGTACCAGGGTAATGAAAAACTGTTTTTT
TRBJ2-1 | - | TRBD2 | TRBV2 | CASTSQREVYNEQFF | TGTGCCAGTACCTCGCAGCGGGAGGTGTACAATGAGCAGTTCTTC
TRBJ2-1 | - | TRBD2 | TRBV7-9 | CASSRGLADYNEQFF | TGTGCCAGCAGCCGCGGGCTAGCGGACTACAATGAGCAGTTCTTC
TRBJ2-5 | - | - | TRBV4-2 | CASSQDRDGQETQYF | TGTGCCAGCAGCCAAGATAGGGACGGCCAAGAGACCCAGTACTTC
TRBJ2-2 | - | - | TRBV9 | CASSVLTEGTGELFF | TGTGCCAGCAGCGTACTGACAGAAGGCACCGGGGAGCTGTTTTTT
TRBJ2-5 | - | - | TRBV7-9 | CASSLGQYQETQYF | TGTGCCAGCAGCTTAGGACAGTACCAAGAGACCCAGTACTTC
TRBJ1-2 | - | - | TRBV4-2 | CASSLGQGEGGYTF | TGTGCCAGCAGCCTTGGGCAGGGCGAAGGTGGCTACACCTTC
TRBJ1-2 | - | - | TRBV5-1 | CASSLVVRESGYTF | TGCGCCAGCAGCTTGGTGGTCCGGGAGTCTGGCTACACCTTC
TRBJ2-1 | once | - | TRBV29-1 | CSVQPRRGSYNEQFF | TGCAGCGTCCAGCCCCGGCGGGGCTCCTACAATGAGCAGTTCTTC
TRBJ2-1 | - | TRBD2 | TRBV19 | CASSIGWGLAGNEQFF | TGTGCCAGTAGTATCGGGTGGGGACTAGCGGGTAATGAGCAGTTCTTC
TRBJ2-7 | - | TRBD2 | TRBV7-8 | CASTPIGGGRNYEQYF | TGTGCCAGCACCCCAATCGGGGGCGGGAGGAACTACGAGCAGTACTTC
TRBJ2-5 | - | TRBD1 | TRBV5-1 | CASTNTGTEETQYF | TGCGCCAGCACCAACACCGGGACAGAAGAGACCCAGTACTTC
TRBJ1-3 | - | - | TRBV29-1 | CSVGGLLGNTIYF | TGCAGCGTTGGGGGCCTGCTGGGAAACACCATATATTTT
TRBJ2-1 | - | - | TRBV7-9 | CASSLRGANEQFF | TGTGCCAGCAGCTTACGCGGGGCGAATGAGCAGTTCTTC
TRBJ2-7 | once | - | TRBV10-3 | CAIRRQAHSYEQYF | TGTGCCATCAGGAGACAGGCACACTCCTACGAGCAGTACTTC
TRBJ1-2 | - | - | TRBV6-5 | CATCMDSSLYGYTF | TGTGCCACCTGTATGGACAGTTCTCTCTATGGCTACACCTTC
TRBJ1-2 | few | TRBD1 | TRBV6-5 | CATSAGQGAIGYTF | TGTGCCACCTCAGCGGGACAGGGGGCGATTGGCTACACCTTC